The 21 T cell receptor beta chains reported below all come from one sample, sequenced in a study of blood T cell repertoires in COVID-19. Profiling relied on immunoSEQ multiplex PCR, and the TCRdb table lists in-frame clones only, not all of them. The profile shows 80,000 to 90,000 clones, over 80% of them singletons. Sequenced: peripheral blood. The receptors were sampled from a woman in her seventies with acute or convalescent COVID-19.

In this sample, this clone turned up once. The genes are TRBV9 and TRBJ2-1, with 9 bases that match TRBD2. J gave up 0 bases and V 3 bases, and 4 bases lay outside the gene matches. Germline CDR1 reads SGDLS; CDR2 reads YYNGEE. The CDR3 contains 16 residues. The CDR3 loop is CASSAEGLASYNEQFF. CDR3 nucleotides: TGTGCCAGCAGCGCCGAGGGACTAGCCTCCTACAATGAGCAGTTCTTC.

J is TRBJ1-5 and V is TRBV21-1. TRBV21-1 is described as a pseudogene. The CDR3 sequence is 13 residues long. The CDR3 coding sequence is TGTGCCAGCAGCAAAGCGCGGTGTCATTACCAGCATTTT. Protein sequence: CASSKARCHYQHF.

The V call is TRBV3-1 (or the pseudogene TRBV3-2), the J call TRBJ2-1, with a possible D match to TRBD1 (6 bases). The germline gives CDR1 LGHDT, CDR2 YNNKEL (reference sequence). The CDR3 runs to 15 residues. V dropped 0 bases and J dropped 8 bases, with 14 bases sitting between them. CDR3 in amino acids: CASSQDLRGNYEQFF. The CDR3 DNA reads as TGTGCCAGCAGCCAAGATCTTAGGGGGAACTATGAGCAGTTCTTC.

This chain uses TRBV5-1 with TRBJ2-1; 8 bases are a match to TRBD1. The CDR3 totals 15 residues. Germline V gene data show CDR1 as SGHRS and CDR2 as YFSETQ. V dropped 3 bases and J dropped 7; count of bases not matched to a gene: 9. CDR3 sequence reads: CASSYGQGWENEQFF. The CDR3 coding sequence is TGCGCCAGCAGCTACGGACAGGGTTGGGAGAATGAGCAGTTCTTC.

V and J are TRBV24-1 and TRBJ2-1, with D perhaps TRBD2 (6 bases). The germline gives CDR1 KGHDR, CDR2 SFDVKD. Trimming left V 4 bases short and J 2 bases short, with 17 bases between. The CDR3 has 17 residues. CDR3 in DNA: TGTGCCACCAGTGACCCATCCGGGGGAACCACCTACAATGAGCAGTTCTTC. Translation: CATSDPSGGTTYNEQFF.

CDR3 bases: TGTGCCAGCAGTTACTCGACTAGCGGGGGTGCGGTCGATGAGCAGTTCTTC. Translation gives CASSYSTSGGAVDEQFF. This chain links TRBV6-2 or TRBV6-3 with TRBJ2-1; 12 bases line up with TRBD2. V was clipped by 0 bases and J by 8 bases; unmatched bases: 8. The CDR3 totals 17 residues. Per germline, CDR1 MNHEY and CDR2 SVGEGT.

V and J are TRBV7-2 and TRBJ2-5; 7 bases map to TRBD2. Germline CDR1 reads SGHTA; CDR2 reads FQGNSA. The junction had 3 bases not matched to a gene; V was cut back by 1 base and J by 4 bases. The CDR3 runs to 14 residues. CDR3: CASSLVTGGETQYF. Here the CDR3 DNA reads TGTGCCAGCAGCTTAGTGACGGGGGGAGAGACCCAGTACTTC.

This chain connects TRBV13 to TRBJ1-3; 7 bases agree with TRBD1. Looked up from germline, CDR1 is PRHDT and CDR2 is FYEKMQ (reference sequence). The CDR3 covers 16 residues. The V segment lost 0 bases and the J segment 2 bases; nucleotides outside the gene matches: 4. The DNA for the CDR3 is TGTGCCAGCAGCTTAGGAGGGACAGTTGCTGGAAACACCATATATTTT. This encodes CASSLGGTVAGNTIYF.

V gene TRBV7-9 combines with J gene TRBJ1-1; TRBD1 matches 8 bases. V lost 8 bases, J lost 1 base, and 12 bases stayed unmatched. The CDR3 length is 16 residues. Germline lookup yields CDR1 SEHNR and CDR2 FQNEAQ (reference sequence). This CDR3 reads CASPKPGQAPNTEAFF. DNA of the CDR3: TGTGCCAGCCCGAAACCGGGACAGGCGCCGAACACTGAAGCTTTCTTT.

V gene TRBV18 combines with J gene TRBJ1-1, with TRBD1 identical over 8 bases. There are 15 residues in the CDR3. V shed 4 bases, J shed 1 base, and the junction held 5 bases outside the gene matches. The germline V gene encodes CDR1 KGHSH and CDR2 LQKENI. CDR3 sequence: CASSLSGTGNTEAFF. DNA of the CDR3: TGTGCCAGCTCACTTTCCGGGACAGGGAACACTGAAGCTTTCTTT.

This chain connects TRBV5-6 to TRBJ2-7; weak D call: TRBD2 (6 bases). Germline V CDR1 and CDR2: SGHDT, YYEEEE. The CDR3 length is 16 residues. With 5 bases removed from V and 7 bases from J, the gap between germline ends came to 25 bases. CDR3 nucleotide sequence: TGTGCCAGCAGTTGGCCTGGCGGGGTGATTTCGGGTGAGCAGTACTTC. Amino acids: CASSWPGGVISGEQYF.

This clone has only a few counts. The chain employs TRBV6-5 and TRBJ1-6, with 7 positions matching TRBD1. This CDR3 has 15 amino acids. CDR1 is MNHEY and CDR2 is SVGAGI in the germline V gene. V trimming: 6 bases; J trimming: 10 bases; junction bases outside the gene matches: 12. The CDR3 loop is CASRRDRTGGSPLHF. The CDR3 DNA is TGTGCCAGCAGAAGGGATAGGACAGGCGGATCACCCCTCCACTTT.

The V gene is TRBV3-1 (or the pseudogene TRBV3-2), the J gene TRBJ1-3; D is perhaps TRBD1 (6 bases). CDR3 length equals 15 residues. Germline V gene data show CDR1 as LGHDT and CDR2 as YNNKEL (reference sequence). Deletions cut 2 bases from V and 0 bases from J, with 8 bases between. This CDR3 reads CASSQTGSSGNTIYF. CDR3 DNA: TGTGCCAGCAGCCAAACAGGGTCCTCTGGAAACACCATATATTTT.

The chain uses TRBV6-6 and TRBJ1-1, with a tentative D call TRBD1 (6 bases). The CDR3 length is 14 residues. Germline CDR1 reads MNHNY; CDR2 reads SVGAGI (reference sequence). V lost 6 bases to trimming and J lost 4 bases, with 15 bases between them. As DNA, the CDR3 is TGTGCCAGCAGGGCAACAGGGACGGGCACTGAAGCTTTCTTT. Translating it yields CASRATGTGTEAFF.

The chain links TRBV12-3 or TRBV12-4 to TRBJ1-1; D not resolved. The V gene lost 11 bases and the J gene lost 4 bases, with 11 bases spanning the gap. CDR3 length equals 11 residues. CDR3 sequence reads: CACLRVTEAFF. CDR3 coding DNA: TGTGCCTGCTTGAGGGTCACTGAAGCTTTCTTT.

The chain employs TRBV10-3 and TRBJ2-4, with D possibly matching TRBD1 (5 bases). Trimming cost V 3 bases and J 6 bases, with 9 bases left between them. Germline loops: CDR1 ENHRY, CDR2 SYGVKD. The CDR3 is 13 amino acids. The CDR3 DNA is TGTGCCATCAGTGATCCTGACAGAAACATTCAGTACTTC. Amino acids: CAISDPDRNIQYF.

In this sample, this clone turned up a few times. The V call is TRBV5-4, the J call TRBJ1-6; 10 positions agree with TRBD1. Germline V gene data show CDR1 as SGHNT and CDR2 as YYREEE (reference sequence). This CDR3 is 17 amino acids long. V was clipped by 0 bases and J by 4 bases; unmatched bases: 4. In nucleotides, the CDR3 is TGTGCCAGCAGCTTGGGACAGGGGGCGAATTATAATTCACCCCTCCACTTT. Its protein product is CASSLGQGANYNSPLHF. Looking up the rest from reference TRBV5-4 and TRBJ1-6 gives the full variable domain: ETGVTQSPTHLIKTRGQQVTLRCSSQSGHNTVSWYQQALGQGPQFIFQYYREEENGRGNFPPRFSGLQFPNYSSELNVNALELDDSALYLCASSLGQGANYNSPLHFGNGTRLTVT.

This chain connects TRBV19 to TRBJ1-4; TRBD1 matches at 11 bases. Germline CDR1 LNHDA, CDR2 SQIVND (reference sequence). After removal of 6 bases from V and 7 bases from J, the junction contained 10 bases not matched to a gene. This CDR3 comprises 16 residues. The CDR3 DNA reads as TGTGCCAGTAGCTTGAAAGGGGGGACAGGGGGTGAAAAACTGTTTTTT. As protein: CASSLKGGTGGEKLFF.

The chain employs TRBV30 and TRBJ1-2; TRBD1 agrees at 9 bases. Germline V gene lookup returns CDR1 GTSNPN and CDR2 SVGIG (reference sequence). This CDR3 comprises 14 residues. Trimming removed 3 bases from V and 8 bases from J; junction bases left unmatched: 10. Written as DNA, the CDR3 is TGTGCCTGGAGGGGGACAGGGAGGAATTACGGCTACACCTTC. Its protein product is CAWRGTGRNYGYTF.

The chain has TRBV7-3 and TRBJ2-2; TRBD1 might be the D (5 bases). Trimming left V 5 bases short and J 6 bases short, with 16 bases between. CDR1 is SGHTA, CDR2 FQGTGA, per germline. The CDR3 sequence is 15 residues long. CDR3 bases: TGTGCCAGCAGCGAGACAGATAGCTACGCCGGGGAGCTGTTTTTT. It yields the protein CASSETDSYAGELFF.

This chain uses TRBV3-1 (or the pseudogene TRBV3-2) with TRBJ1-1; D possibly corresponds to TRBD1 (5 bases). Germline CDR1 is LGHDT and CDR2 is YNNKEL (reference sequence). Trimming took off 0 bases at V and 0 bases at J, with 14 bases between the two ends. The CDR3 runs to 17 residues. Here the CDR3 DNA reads TGTGCCAGCAGCCAAGAAAAATCGGCAGGGATGAACACTGAAGCTTTCTTT. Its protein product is CASSQEKSAGMNTEAFF.